The clone carrying this T cell receptor (beta chain) was counted between two and nine times. Authors' processing steps: From reference gene primer amplification, estimates of nucleated cell counts were derived. The protocol was immunoSEQ multiplex PCR, while the TCRdb copy is restricted to in-frame clones and leaves out a portion. The DNA gave D and trimming, while V, J and clone size come from that table. The sample has 30,000 to 40,000 clones, around 87% seen once; the top ten hold about 63%. The data derive from a study of blood T cell repertoires in COVID-19. The sample comprised peripheral blood. This sequence originates from a man in his 70s with acute or convalescent COVID-19.

CDR3 sequence: CASSPRSVPSYNEQFF. CDR3 nucleotides: TGTGCCAGCAGCCCGAGGTCCGTTCCCTCCTACAATGAGCAGTTCTTC. V usage is TRBV7-6 and J usage is TRBJ2-1, with D uncertain. The CDR3 contains 16 residues. The germline V gene encodes CDR1 SGHVS and CDR2 FNYEAQ. Trimming left V 5 bases short and J 0 bases short, with 14 bases between.